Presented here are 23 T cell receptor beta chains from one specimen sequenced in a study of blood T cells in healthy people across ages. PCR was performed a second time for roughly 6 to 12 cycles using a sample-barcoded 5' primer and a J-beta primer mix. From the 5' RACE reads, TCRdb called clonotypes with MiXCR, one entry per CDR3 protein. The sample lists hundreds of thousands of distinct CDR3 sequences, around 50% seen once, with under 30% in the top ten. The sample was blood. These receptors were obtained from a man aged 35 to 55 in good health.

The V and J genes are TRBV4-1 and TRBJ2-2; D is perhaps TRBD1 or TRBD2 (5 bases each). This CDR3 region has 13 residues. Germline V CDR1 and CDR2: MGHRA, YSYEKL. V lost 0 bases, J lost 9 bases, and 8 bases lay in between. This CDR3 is CASSQDEGRELFF. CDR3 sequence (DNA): TGCGCCAGCAGCCAAGATGAGGGGAGGGAGCTGTTTTTT.

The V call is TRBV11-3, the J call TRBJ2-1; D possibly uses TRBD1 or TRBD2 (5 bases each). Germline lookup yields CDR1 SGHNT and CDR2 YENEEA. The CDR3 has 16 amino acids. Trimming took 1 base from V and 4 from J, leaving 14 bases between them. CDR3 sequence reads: CASSLAGPPGYNEQFF. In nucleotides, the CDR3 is TGTGCCAGCAGCTTAGCAGGGCCCCCGGGGTACAATGAGCAGTTCTTC.

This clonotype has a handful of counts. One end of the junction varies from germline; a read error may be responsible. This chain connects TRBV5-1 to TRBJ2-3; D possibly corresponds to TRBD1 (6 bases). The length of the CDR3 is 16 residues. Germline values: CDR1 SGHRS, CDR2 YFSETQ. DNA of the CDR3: TGCGCCAGCAGCTTGGTGGGGACATTAAGCACGGATACGCAGTATTTT. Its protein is CASSLVGTLSTDTQYF.

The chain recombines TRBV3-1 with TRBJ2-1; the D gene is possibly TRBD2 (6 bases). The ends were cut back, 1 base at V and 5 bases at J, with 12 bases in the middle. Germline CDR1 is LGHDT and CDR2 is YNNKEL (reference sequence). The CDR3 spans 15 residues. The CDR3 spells CASSQGGGVHNEQFF. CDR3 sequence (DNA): TGTGCCAGCAGCCAAGGCGGAGGGGTACACAATGAGCAGTTCTTC.

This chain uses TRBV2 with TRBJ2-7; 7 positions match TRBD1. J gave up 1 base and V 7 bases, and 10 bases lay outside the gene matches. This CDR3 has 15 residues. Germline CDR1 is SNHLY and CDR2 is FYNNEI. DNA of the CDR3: TGTGCCAGCACCCAACCACAGGGGCCTTCCTACGAGCAGTACTTC. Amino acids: CASTQPQGPSYEQYF.

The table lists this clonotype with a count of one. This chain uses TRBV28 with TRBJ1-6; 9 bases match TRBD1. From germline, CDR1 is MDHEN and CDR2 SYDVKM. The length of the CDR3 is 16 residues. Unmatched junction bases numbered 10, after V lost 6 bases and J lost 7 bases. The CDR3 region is CASSQGTGPTNSPLHF. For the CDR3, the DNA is TGTGCCAGCAGCCAAGGGACAGGGCCGACCAATTCACCCCTCCACTTT.

DNA of the CDR3: TGTGCCACCAAGGGCGGGAGGACACAAGAGACCCAGTACTTC. Amino acid sequence: CATKGGRTQETQYF. The chain uses TRBV6-5 and TRBJ2-5; the match to TRBD2 covers 8 bases. V was clipped by 10 bases and J by 2 bases; unmatched bases: 9. Germline V gene data show CDR1 as MNHEY and CDR2 as SVGAGI. The CDR3 length is 14 residues.

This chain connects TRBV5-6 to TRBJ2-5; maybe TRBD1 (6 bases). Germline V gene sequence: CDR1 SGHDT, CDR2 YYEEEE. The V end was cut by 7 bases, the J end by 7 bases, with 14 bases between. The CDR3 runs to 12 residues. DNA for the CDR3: TGTGCCAGCCAAGTACCAGGGGTGACCCAGTACTTC. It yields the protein CASQVPGVTQYF.

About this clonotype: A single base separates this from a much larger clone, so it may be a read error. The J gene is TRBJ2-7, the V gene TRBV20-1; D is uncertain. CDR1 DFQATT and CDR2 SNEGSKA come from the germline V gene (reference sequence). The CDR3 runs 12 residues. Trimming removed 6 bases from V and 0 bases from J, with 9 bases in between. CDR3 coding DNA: TGCAGTGCCCCAGCCAGCTCCTACGAGCAGTACTTC. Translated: CSAPASSYEQYF.

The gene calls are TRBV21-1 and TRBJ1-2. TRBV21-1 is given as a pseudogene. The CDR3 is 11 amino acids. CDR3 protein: CASSNKDGHTF. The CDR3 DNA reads TGTGCCAGCAGCAATAAGGATGGCCACACCTTC.

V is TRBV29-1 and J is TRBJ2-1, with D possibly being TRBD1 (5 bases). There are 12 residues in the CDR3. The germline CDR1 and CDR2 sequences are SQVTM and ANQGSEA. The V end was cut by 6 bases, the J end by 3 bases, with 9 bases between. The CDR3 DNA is TGCAGCGTACGGACAATCTACAATGAGCAGTTCTTC. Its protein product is CSVRTIYNEQFF.

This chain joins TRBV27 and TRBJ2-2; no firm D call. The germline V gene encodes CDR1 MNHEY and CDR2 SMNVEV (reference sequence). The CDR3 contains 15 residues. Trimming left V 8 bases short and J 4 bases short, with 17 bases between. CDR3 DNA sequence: TGTGCCAGCGGTCCATTTTCCCGAATCACCGGGGAGCTGTTTTTT. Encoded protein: CASGPFSRITGELFF.

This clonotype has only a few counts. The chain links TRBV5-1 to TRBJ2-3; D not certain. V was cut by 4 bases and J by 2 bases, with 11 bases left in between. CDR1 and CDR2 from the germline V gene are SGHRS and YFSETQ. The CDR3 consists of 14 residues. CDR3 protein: CASSLSTFTDTQYF. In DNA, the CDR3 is TGCGCCAGCAGCCTTAGCACTTTCACAGATACGCAGTATTTT. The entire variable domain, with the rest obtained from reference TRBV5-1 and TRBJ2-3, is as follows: KAGVTQTPRYLIKTRGQQVTLSCSPISGHRSVSWYQQTPGQGLQFLFEYFSETQRNKGNFPGRFSGRQFSNSRSEMNVSTLELGDSALYLCASSLSTFTDTQYFGPGTRLTVL.

The CDR3 DNA reads TGCAGCGTACAGACCCTCTCCTACGAGCAGTACTTC. Translated, it gives CSVQTLSYEQYF. The chain uses TRBV29-1 and TRBJ2-7; D ambiguous. Trimming left V 6 bases short and J 0 bases short, with 9 bases between. The germline V gene has CDR1 SQVTM and CDR2 ANQGSEA. There are 12 residues in the CDR3.

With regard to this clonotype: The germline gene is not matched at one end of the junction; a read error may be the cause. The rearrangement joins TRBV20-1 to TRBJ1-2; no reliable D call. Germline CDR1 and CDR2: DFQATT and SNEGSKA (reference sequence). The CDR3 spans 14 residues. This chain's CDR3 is CSARDWQTRDGHTF. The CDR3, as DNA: TGCAGTGCTAGAGATTGGCAGACGCGGGATGGCCACACCTTC.

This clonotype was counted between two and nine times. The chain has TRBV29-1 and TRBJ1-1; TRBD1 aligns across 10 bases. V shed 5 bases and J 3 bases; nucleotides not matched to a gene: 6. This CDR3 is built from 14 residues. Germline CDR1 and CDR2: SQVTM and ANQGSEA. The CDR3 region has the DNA TGCAGCGTTATACGGACAGGGGGGGACACTGAAGCTTTCTTT. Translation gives CSVIRTGGDTEAFF.

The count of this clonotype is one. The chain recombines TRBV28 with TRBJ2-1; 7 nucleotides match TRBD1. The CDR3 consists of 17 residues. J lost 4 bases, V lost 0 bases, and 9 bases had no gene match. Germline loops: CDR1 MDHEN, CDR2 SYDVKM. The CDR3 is CASSLWSLGQKYNEQFF. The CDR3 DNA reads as TGTGCCAGCAGTTTATGGTCGTTGGGACAGAAATACAATGAGCAGTTCTTC.

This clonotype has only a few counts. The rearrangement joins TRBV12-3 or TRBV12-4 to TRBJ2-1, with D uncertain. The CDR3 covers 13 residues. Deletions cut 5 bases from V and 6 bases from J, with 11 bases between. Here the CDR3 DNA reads TGTGCCAGCAGTCCCTATATCCCCAATGAGCAGTTCTTC. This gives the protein CASSPYIPNEQFF.

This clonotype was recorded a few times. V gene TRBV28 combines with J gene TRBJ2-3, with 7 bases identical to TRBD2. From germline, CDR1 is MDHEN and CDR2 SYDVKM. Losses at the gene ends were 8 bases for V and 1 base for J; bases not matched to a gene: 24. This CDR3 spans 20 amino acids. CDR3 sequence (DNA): TGTGCCAGCCTAACCAAGGAAGCGGGGCACCTCCAAGGGGGCACAGATACGCAGTATTTT. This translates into CASLTKEAGHLQGGTDTQYF.

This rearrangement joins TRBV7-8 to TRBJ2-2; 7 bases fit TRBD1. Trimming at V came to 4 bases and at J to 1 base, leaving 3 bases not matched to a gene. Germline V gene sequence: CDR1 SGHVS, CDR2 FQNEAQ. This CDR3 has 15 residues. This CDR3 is CASSSGQLNTGELFF. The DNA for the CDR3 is TGTGCCAGCAGCTCGGGACAGCTGAACACCGGGGAGCTGTTTTTT.

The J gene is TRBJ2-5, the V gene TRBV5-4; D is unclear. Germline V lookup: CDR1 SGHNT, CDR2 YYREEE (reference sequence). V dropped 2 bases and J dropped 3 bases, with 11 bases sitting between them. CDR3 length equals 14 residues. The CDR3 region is CASSFGSDKETQYF. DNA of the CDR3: TGTGCCAGCAGCTTTGGCAGTGACAAAGAGACCCAGTACTTC. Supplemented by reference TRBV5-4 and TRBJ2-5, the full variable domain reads ETGVTQSPTHLIKTRGQQVTLRCSSQSGHNTVSWYQQALGQGPQFIFQYYREEENGRGNFPPRFSGLQFPNYSSELNVNALELDDSALYLCASSFGSDKETQYFGPGTRLLVL.

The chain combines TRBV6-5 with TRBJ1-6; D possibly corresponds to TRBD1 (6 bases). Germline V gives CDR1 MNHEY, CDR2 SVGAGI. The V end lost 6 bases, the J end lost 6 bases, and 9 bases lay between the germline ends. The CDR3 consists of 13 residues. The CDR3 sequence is CASSDRSNSPLHF. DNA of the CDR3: TGTGCCAGCAGCGACAGGTCTAATTCACCCCTCCACTTT.

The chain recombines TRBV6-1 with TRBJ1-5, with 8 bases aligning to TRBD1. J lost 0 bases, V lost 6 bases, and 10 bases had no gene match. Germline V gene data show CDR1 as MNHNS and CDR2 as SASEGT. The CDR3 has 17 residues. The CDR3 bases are TGTGCCAGCAGAGTCAAAGACAGGGGCTATAGCAATCAGCCCCAGCATTTT. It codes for CASRVKDRGYSNQPQHF.